Below are 14 T cell receptor beta chains sequenced from a single sample in a study of T cell clonotyping in hematopoietic cell transplantation. Sequencing used immunoSEQ multiplex PCR; TCRdb keeps in-frame clones, though not all of them. The sample includes about 7,000 clones, around nine tenths of them seen just once. This sample comprised PBMCs, obtained 100 days after allogeneic stem cell transplant. The receptors were gathered from a male patient aged 50 to 59 who had an allogeneic stem cell transplant from a related donor, so the T cells may come from the graft donor. Some clones in this sample may be carry-over from other donors' samples.

The V call is TRBV11-3, the J call TRBJ1-2; no clear D gene. The V gene lost 4 bases and the J gene lost 4 bases, with 10 bases spanning the gap. CDR3 size: 13 residues. The germline CDR1 and CDR2 sequences are SGHNT and YENEEA. CDR3 region: CASSSHRAYGYTF. In DNA form, the CDR3 reads TGTGCCAGCAGCTCCCACCGGGCCTATGGCTACACCTTC.

CDR3: CASKGGAQPQHF. The CDR3 nucleotides read TGTGCCAGTAAGGGGGGGGCTCAGCCCCAGCATTTT. This chain joins TRBV19 and TRBJ1-5; weak D call: TRBD1 (6 bases). Germline V gives CDR1 LNHDA, CDR2 SQIVND (reference sequence). This CDR3 region has 12 residues. V was trimmed by 7 bases and J by 6 bases, leaving 10 bases between them.

This chain uses TRBV7-2 with TRBJ1-1; tentative D call: TRBD1 (5 bases). Deletions cut 5 bases from V and 0 bases from J, with 10 bases between. Germline V gene sequence: CDR1 SGHTA, CDR2 FQGNSA. The CDR3 contains 14 residues. The CDR3 bases are TGTGCCAGCAGCAGTACAGGTCTGAACACTGAAGCTTTCTTT. This codes for CASSSTGLNTEAFF.

This chain connects TRBV29-1 to TRBJ1-1; D perhaps matches TRBD1 (5 bases). CDR3 size: 11 residues. Deletions cut 6 bases from V and 9 bases from J, with 14 bases between. Germline values: CDR1 SQVTM, CDR2 ANQGSEA. The CDR3 nucleotides are TGCAGCGTCCCCCGGGGCATAAAAGCTTTCTTT. This translates into CSVPRGIKAFF.

The chain has TRBV28 and TRBJ2-7, with D unclear. Germline V gene sequence: CDR1 MDHEN, CDR2 SYDVKM. CDR3 length: 14 residues. V lost 5 bases, J lost 2 bases, and 13 bases lay in between. This CDR3 is CASSGRLQPYEQYF. The CDR3 DNA is TGTGCCAGCAGTGGCAGGCTACAACCCTACGAGCAGTACTTC.

This clone was found once. This rearrangement joins TRBV14 to TRBJ2-5; the match to TRBD2 covers 10 bases. The germline V gene has CDR1 SGHDN and CDR2 FVKESK. V shed 7 bases and J 5 bases; nucleotides not matched to a gene: 10. This CDR3 spans 15 amino acids. CDR3: CASKASGRAWETQYF. CDR3 bases: TGTGCCAGCAAGGCCAGCGGGAGGGCCTGGGAGACCCAGTACTTC.

The chain links TRBV5-1 to TRBJ2-2; D is unclear. The V and J ends lost 0 bases and 0 bases respectively, with 9 bases between them. The CDR3 totals 16 residues. Germline-derived CDR1 and CDR2 are SGHRS and YFSETQ. CDR3 residues: CASSLGPVTNTGELFF. CDR3 nucleotides: TGCGCCAGCAGCTTGGGTCCGGTAACGAACACCGGGGAGCTGTTTTTT.

V gene TRBV5-1 combines with J gene TRBJ2-7; no clear D. V was clipped by 0 bases and J by 3 bases, with 13 bases between them. The V gene's germline CDR1 is SGHRS and CDR2 YFSETQ. This CDR3 contains 15 residues. The CDR3 reads CASSLGLFGDYEQYF. Written as DNA, the CDR3 is TGCGCCAGCAGCTTGGGACTGTTTGGGGACTACGAGCAGTACTTC.

This clone appeared once. CDR3 DNA sequence: TGTGCCAGCAGTGAAGCCGACGAGCAGTACTTC. Amino acid sequence: CASSEADEQYF. This sequence joins TRBV2 and TRBJ2-7; D gene uncertain. The germline V gene encodes CDR1 SNHLY and CDR2 FYNNEI. Trimming stripped 0 bases from V and 5 bases from J, with 2 bases between. CDR3 size: 11 residues.

The CDR3 DNA reads TGTGCCACCGGCGGCGGGGGGCGCGAGCAGTACTTC. It encodes CATGGGGREQYF. The V call is TRBV6-5, the J call TRBJ2-7, with 8 bases that match TRBD2. Trimming at V came to 10 bases and at J to 6 bases, leaving 8 bases not matched to a gene. Germline lookup yields CDR1 MNHEY and CDR2 SVGAGI. CDR3 length: 12 residues.

The chain employs TRBV5-1 and TRBJ2-5; TRBD2 aligns across 16 bases. Germline assignment: CDR1 SGHRS and CDR2 YFSETQ. The V and J ends lost 0 bases and 4 bases, in that order; junction bases with no gene match: 6. The CDR3 contains 18 residues. The CDR3 sequence is CASSLATGLAGGRETQYF. CDR3 DNA: TGCGCCAGCAGCTTGGCTACGGGACTAGCGGGAGGGCGAGAGACCCAGTACTTC.

Points on this clone: At one of its ends the junction is not consistent with the germline gene, which may arise from a read error. This sequence joins TRBV30 and TRBJ2-7; 8 nucleotides agree with TRBD1. The CDR3 has 13 amino acids. The germline gives CDR1 GTSNPN, CDR2 SVGIG (reference sequence). In DNA, the CDR3 is TGTGCCTGGTCTAAGGACAGGGCCTACAAGCAGTACTTC. This translates into CAWSKDRAYKQYF.

The V gene is TRBV2, the J gene TRBJ1-2; maybe TRBD1 (5 bases). Germline CDR1 and CDR2: SNHLY and FYNNEI. CDR3 size: 13 residues. V was clipped by 4 bases and J by 6 bases, with 12 bases between them. The CDR3 sequence: CASSAKGQHGYTF. As DNA, the CDR3 is TGTGCCAGCAGTGCTAAGGGGCAACATGGCTACACCTTC.

The chain employs TRBV27 and TRBJ2-7, with TRBD1 as a possible D gene (5 bases). This CDR3 has 14 residues. The germline V gene has CDR1 MNHEY and CDR2 SMNVEV (reference sequence). With 3 bases removed from V and 6 bases from J, the gap between germline ends came to 15 bases. The chain's CDR3 is CASSFEQVPPEQYF. In DNA form, the CDR3 reads TGTGCCAGCAGTTTCGAACAGGTCCCCCCCGAGCAGTACTTC.